The clone carrying this TCR beta chain was found a few times. Its specificity is not known. This sample was included in a study of cytomegalovirus exposure and HLA in healthy donors. At the level of the study: Per a later analysis, the roughly 690 first-cohort and some 110 validation repertoires shared one platform. Whole-study findings and limits: 150 to 200 TCR beta chains were listed as cytomegalovirus-associated.

Profiled with immunoSEQ multiplex PCR; TCRdb holds only in-frame clones, not every one. The sample carries about 98,000 clones, roughly 87% recorded once. V lost 1 base and J 2 bases, leaving 8 bases between the germline ends. Germline V CDR1 and CDR2: LNHNV, YYDKDF (reference sequence). The CDR3 loop spans 14 amino acids. The sample taken for sequencing was PBMCs. This clonotype originated in a man aged 18 to 29 in good health and CMV-seropositive. V is TRBV15 and J is TRBJ1-1, with a possible D match to TRBD1 (5 bases). The DNA for the CDR3 is TGTGCCACCAGCAGAGGGGGGGTTAACACTGAAGCTTTCTTT. Its protein product is CATSRGGVNTEAFF.